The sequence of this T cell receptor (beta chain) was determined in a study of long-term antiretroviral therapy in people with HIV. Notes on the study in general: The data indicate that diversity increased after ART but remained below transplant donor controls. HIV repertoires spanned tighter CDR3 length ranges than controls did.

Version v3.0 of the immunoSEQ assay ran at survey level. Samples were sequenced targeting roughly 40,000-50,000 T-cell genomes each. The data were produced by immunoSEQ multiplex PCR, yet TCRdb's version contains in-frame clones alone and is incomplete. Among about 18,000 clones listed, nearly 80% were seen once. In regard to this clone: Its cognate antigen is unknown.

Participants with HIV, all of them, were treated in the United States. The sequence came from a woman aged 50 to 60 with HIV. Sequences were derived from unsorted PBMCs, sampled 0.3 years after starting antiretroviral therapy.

CDR3 residues: CASSSFISGGSYNEQFF. The CDR3 nucleotides read TGTGCCAGCAGCTCCTTTATTAGCGGGGGGTCCTACAATGAGCAGTTCTTC. The chain uses TRBV5-5 and TRBJ2-1, with 10 bases lining up with TRBD2. The CDR3 spans 17 residues. With 3 bases clipped from V and 1 base from J, the junction kept 7 bases outside the gene matches. Germline assignment: CDR1 SGHKS and CDR2 YYEKEE (reference sequence).